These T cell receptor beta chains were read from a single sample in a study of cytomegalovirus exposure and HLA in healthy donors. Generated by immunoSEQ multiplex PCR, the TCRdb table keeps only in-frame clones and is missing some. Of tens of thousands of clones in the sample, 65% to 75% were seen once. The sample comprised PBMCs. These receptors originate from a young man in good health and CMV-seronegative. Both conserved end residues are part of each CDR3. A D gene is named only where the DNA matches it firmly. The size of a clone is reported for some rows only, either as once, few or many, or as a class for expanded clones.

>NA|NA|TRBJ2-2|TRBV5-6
TGTGCCAGCAAATGGGGAGGCCACCAGGGCGTGATCGGGGAGCTGTTTTTT
CASKWGGHQGVIGELFF
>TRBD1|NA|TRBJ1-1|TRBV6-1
TGTGCCAGCAGCGCGGGACAGTCGCGCGAAGCTTTCTTT
CASSAGQSREAFF
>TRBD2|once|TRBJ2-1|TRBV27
TGTGCCAGCAGTTCCAGACTAGCAGCCTCCTACAATGAGCAGTTCTTC
CASSSRLAASYNEQFF
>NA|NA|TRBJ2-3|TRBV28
TGTGCCAGCAGTGTCCAGGGGAATCCAGATACGCAGTATTTT
CASSVQGNPDTQYF
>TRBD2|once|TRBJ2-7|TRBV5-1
TGCGCCAGCAGCTTACAAGCGGGAGACGAGCAGTACTTC
CASSLQAGDEQYF
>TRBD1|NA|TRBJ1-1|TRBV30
TGTGCCTGGAGTGCGATACCCCGGGGACAGCGAAACACTGAAGCTTTCTTT
CAWSAIPRGQRNTEAFF
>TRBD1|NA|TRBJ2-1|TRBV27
TGTGCCAGCAGTTCTCCCGGGACAGGGATCCACAATGAGCAGTTCTTC
CASSSPGTGIHNEQFF
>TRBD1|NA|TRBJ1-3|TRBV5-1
TGCGCCAGCAGCCTAAAGACAGGGGCGGGAAACACCATATATTTT
CASSLKTGAGNTIYF
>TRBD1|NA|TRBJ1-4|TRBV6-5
TGTGCCAGCAGAACCGGGACAGGAGATGAAAAACTGTTTTTT
CASRTGTGDEKLFF
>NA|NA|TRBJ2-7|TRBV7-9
TGTGCCAGCGAGGCTTCGTACGAGCAGTACTTC
CASEASYEQYF
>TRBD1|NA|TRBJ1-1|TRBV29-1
TGCAGCGTGGGGACAGGAAACACTGAAGCTTTCTTT
CSVGTGNTEAFF
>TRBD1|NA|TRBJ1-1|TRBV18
TGTGCCAGCTCACTAGGACAGGGGAACACTGAAGCTTTCTTT
CASSLGQGNTEAFF
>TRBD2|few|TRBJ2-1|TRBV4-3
TGCGCCAGCAGCCAAAGCACTAGCGGGCAAATCGACAATGAGCAGTTCTTC
CASSQSTSGQIDNEQFF
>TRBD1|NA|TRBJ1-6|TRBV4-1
TGCGCCAGCAGCCGCACGAGGGGGCAGAGGTCCTATAATTCACCCCTCCACTTT
CASSRTRGQRSYNSPLHF
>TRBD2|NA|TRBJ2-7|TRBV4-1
TGCGCCAGCAGCTCAAGAAATAGCGGGGCCTACGAGCAGTACTTC
CASSSRNSGAYEQYF
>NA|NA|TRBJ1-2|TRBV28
TGTGCCAGCAGTGGTGGGCAAAACTATGGCTACACCTTC
CASSGGQNYGYTF
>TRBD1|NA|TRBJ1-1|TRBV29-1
TGCAGCGTTCAGGGGGTCCGGAACACTGAAGCTTTCTTT
CSVQGVRNTEAFF
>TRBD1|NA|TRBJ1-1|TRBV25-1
TGTGCCAGCAGTCCCCGGACAGGGTTCATGAACACTGAAGCTTTCTTT
CASSPRTGFMNTEAFF
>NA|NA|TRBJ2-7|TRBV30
TGTGCCTGGAGTTCAAACAACTACGAGCAGTACTTC
CAWSSNNYEQYF
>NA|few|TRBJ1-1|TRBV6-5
TGTGCCAGCAGTTACACAGGGAACACTGAAGCTTTCTTT
CASSYTGNTEAFF
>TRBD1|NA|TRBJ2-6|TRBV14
TGTGCCAGCAGCCATCTACAGGGGTCTGGGGCCAACGTCCTGACTTTC
CASSHLQGSGANVLTF
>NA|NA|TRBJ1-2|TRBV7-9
TGTGCCAGCAGCGCCGACATGTCAAGCGGTTATGGCTACACCTTC
CASSADMSSGYGYTF